This is a list of T cell receptor beta chains from one sample in a study of cytomegalovirus exposure and HLA in healthy donors. TCRdb's copy holds only in-frame clones and misses some; the assay was immunoSEQ multiplex PCR. The sample lists about 200,000 clones; roughly 84% were seen once. The sample consisted of PBMCs. The receptors originated from a woman between 18 and 29 years old in good health and CMV-seropositive. The CDR3 runs from the conserved cysteine through the conserved F or W. The order of the fields is clone size, V gene, J gene, D gene, CDR3 DNA, CDR3 protein. A D gene is named only where the DNA matches it firmly. Clone size is stated in some rows and not others, as once, few, many or a class when expanded.

>-|TRBV4-1|TRBJ1-4|-
TGCGCCAGCAGCCTCCAGGGGCGATCTAATGAAAAACTGTTTTTT
CASSLQGRSNEKLFF
>-|TRBV9|TRBJ1-2|-
TGTGCCAGCAGGTCACAGGGAAACTATGGCTACACCTTC
CASRSQGNYGYTF
>-|TRBV6-5|TRBJ2-5|-
TGTGCCAGCAGACCCCCGGGACTCGAGACCCAGTACTTC
CASRPPGLETQYF
>-|TRBV18|TRBJ1-1|-
TGTGCCAGCTCATACTCGAACACTGAAGCTTTCTTT
CASSYSNTEAFF
>-|TRBV18|TRBJ1-1|-
TGTGCCAGCTCACCCCCGTGGGGGGTGGATACTGAAGCTTTCTTT
CASSPPWGVDTEAFF
>-|TRBV5-1|TRBJ2-5|TRBD1
TGCGCCAGCAGCGGGATAGACAGGGACCAAGAGACCCAGTACTTC
CASSGIDRDQETQYF
>-|TRBV27|TRBJ2-1|TRBD2
TGTGCCAGCACCTACGGGACTAGCGGGGGCGACTACAATGAGCAGTTCTTC
CASTYGTSGGDYNEQFF
>few|TRBV19|TRBJ1-5|-
TGTGCCAGTACCCAAGGGAGGGGGACTCAGCCCCAGCATTTT
CASTQGRGTQPQHF
>once|TRBV29-1|TRBJ2-7|TRBD1
TGCAGCGTTGATCTGGGACAGGAGTACTTC
CSVDLGQEYF
>-|TRBV7-9|TRBJ2-7|TRBD2
TGTGCCAGCAGCCAGGGAGGGGTCGAGCAGTACTTC
CASSQGGVEQYF
>-|TRBV18|TRBJ1-2|-
TGTGCCAGCTCCCCCGGGGCTAACTATGGCTACACCTTC
CASSPGANYGYTF
>-|TRBV5-6|TRBJ2-3|TRBD1
TGTGCCAGCAGCTCGCCAGGGGGAATTAGCACAGATACGCAGTATTTT
CASSSPGGISTDTQYF
>once|TRBV7-2|TRBJ2-7|TRBD1
TGTGCCAGCAGCTTAGGACAGGGGGCCTTTCTCTACGAGCAGTACTTC
CASSLGQGAFLYEQYF
>few|TRBV27|TRBJ2-7|-
TGTGCCAGCAGCGGACTTCCCGTCGGGGAGCAGTACTTC
CASSGLPVGEQYF
>once|TRBV9|TRBJ1-4|-
TGTGCCAGCAGCCTAGCGGGGGTGGCTAATGAAAAACTGTTTTTT
CASSLAGVANEKLFF
>-|TRBV4-1|TRBJ2-5|TRBD1
TGCGCCAGCAGCCAAGGGCCTGGGACAGGCAAAGAGACCCAGTACTTC
CASSQGPGTGKETQYF
>once|TRBV7-9|TRBJ1-2|TRBD1
TGTGCCAGCAGCTCCTCAGGGGGCTTCTATGGCTACACCTTC
CASSSSGGFYGYTF
>-|TRBV28|TRBJ2-5|-
TGTGCCAGCAGTCAAAGAGGCGGGGAGCTAGAGACCCAGTACTTC
CASSQRGGELETQYF
>-|TRBV28|TRBJ1-5|-
TGTGCCAGCAGTTTCCCCACGACAGTAAAACATTTT
CASSFPTTVKHF
>-|TRBV27|TRBJ1-2|-
TGTGCCAGCAGTTTCGAAGGGAGCTATGGCTACACCTTC
CASSFEGSYGYTF
>-|TRBV23-1|TRBJ1-3|-
TGCGCCACCCAGCGGTCTCTTCGGGGAAACACCATATATTTT
CATQRSLRGNTIYF
>-|TRBV28|TRBJ1-1|-
TGTGCCAGCAGTTTCTACAGAGACACTGAAGCTTTCTTT
CASSFYRDTEAFF
>-|TRBV28|TRBJ2-7|TRBD2
TGTGCCAGCCTCACTAGCGGGAGCTACCACGAGCAGTACTTC
CASLTSGSYHEQYF
>-|TRBV27|TRBJ2-4|TRBD1
TGTGCCAGCAGTTTAGGTTCAGTCGGGACAGGGGGCCCTAGGGCCAAAAACATTCAGTACTTC
CASSLGSVGTGGPRAKNIQYF
>-|TRBV5-1|TRBJ1-1|-
TGCGCCAGCAGCTCCTCCGGGAACACTGAAGCTTTCTTT
CASSSSGNTEAFF
>-|TRBV29-1|TRBJ2-5|-
TGCAGCGTCCGGACAGTTCAAGAGACCCAGTACTTC
CSVRTVQETQYF
>few|TRBV2|TRBJ2-7|TRBD1
TGTGCCAGCAGTGAAGCACCGGGACAGGCAGGCGAGCAGTACTTC
CASSEAPGQAGEQYF
>few|TRBV28|TRBJ2-7|TRBD1
TGTGCCAGCAGTTCCCGCGGGACAGGGGAGGAGTACTTC
CASSSRGTGEEYF
>-|TRBV18|TRBJ2-7|TRBD2
TGTGCCAGCTCACCGGCCAGCGGGGCCTACGAGCAGTACTTC
CASSPASGAYEQYF
>-|TRBV28|TRBJ1-2|-
TGTGCCAGCAGGACAGGCCCTGGCTATGGCTACACCTTC
CASRTGPGYGYTF
>-|TRBV9|TRBJ1-4|-
TGTGCCAGCAGCTCCGGGGGTGCAACTAATGAAAAACTGTTTTTT
CASSSGGATNEKLFF
>-|TRBV4-1|TRBJ1-1|TRBD1
TGCGCCAGCAGCCCCATCCCGGGACAGGGACTGAACACTGAAGCTTTCTTT
CASSPIPGQGLNTEAFF
>-|TRBV27|TRBJ2-2|TRBD2
TGTGCCAGCAGTTTAGTATTCGGGCTAGCGGGGTTCACCGGGGAGCTGTTTTTT
CASSLVFGLAGFTGELFF